This TCR beta chain was captured by sequencing in a study of PD-1 blockade in classical Hodgkin lymphoma. Germline CDR1 MDHEN, CDR2 SYDVKM. CDR3 length equals 15 residues. Trimming took off 5 bases at V and 6 bases at J, with 19 bases between the two ends. Generated by immunoSEQ multiplex PCR, the TCRdb table keeps only in-frame clones and is missing some. The profile covers about 46,000 clones, with roughly 80% appearing a single time and less than 15% taken by the ten largest. As for time point: cycle 4 day 1 (C4D1), after less than 7 weeks of nivolumab. After autologous stem cell transplantation all patients relapsed, and prior brentuximab vedotin exposure differed between cohorts.

The starting material was peripheral blood mononuclear cells (PBMCs), obtained before the fourth cycle of nivolumab. The chain employs TRBV28 and TRBJ1-2, with D unresolved. This receptor was identified in a human donor with classical Hodgkin lymphoma. The CDR3 sequence is CASSGGSAAVHGYTF. CDR3 DNA sequence: TGTGCCAGCAGTGGAGGGTCGGCAGCTGTCCATGGCTACACCTTC.